One and the same sample provided the 22 T cell receptor beta chains below, sequenced in a study of cytomegalovirus exposure and HLA in healthy donors. The data were produced by immunoSEQ multiplex PCR, yet TCRdb's version contains in-frame clones alone and is incomplete. The table shows some 99,000 clones, with 85% to 90% occurring only once. Sequencing used PBMCs. These receptors all stem from a woman aged 18-35 years in good health and CMV-seronegative.

V is TRBV25-1 and J is TRBJ1-3; TRBD1 matches 7 bases. Per germline, CDR1 MGHDK and CDR2 SYGVNS. The CDR3 spans 14 residues. With V trimmed by 4 bases and J by 2 bases, 2 bases remained unmatched. The CDR3 reads CASSVGTAGNTIYF. The CDR3 DNA is TGTGCCAGCAGTGTAGGGACAGCTGGAAACACCATATATTTT.

In DNA, the CDR3 is TGTGCCAGCAGTTTGGGGTGGGACAGGGGTGGCTACACCTTC. Translation gives CASSLGWDRGGYTF. V is TRBV27 and J is TRBJ1-2; TRBD1 matches at 10 bases. Germline V gene data show CDR1 as MNHEY and CDR2 as SMNVEV (reference sequence). The ends lost 3 bases at V and 7 bases at J; junction bases unmatched: 5. The CDR3 runs 14 residues.

The chain couples TRBV6-4 to TRBJ1-1; 9 nucleotides agree with TRBD1. Germline CDR1 MRHNA, CDR2 SNTAGT. CDR3 length: 16 amino acids. Trimming removed 6 bases from V and 3 bases from J; junction bases left unmatched: 11. The DNA of the CDR3 is TGTGCCAGCAGCCCGGGACAGGGTATCTTGGACACTGAAGCTTTCTTT. As protein: CASSPGQGILDTEAFF.

The J gene is TRBJ1-3, the V gene TRBV5-6; D is undetermined. This CDR3 region has 15 residues. Trimming removed 0 bases at V and 0 bases at J, with 7 bases between. Germline lookup yields CDR1 SGHDT and CDR2 YYEEEE. CDR3 in DNA: TGTGCCAGCAGCTTGGGACTGTTCTCTGGAAACACCATATATTTT. This translates into CASSLGLFSGNTIYF.

This rearrangement joins TRBV7-2 to TRBJ1-1; D remains unclear. The germline CDR1 and CDR2 sequences are SGHTA and FQGNSA. This CDR3 is 12 amino acids long. Trimming removed 2 bases at V and 7 bases at J, with 8 bases between. The CDR3 reads CASSLFRDEAFF. DNA for the CDR3: TGTGCCAGCAGCTTATTTCGGGATGAAGCTTTCTTT.

The count of this clone is one. The genes are TRBV9 and TRBJ2-2; TRBD1 might be the D (6 bases). Germline lookup yields CDR1 SGDLS and CDR2 YYNGEE. This CDR3 contains 14 residues. The germline V and J ends were trimmed by 2 bases and 5 bases, with 10 bases remaining between them. The CDR3 bases are TGTGCCAGCAGCGTCAGGGGTGAAACCGGGGAGCTGTTTTTT. It translates to CASSVRGETGELFF. Using reference TRBV9 and TRBJ2-2 for the parts outside the CDR3, the full variable domain is DSGVTQTPKHLITATGQRVTLRCSPRSGDLSVYWYQQSLDQGLQFLIQYYNGEERAKGNILERFSAQQFPDLHSELNLSSLELGDSALYFCASSVRGETGELFFGEGSRLTVL.

The J gene is TRBJ1-2, the V gene TRBV7-2, with a tentative D call TRBD1 (6 bases). Germline CDR1 is SGHTA and CDR2 is FQGNSA. Trimming stripped 2 bases from V and 7 bases from J, with 14 bases between. There are 14 residues in the CDR3. The CDR3 nucleotides read TGTGCCAGCAGCTTACCTCGGGGGGCAGGTGGCTACACCTTC. Protein sequence: CASSLPRGAGGYTF.

This sequence joins TRBV28 and TRBJ2-1; 8 bases align to TRBD2. V gave up 5 bases and J gave up 3 bases; unmatched junction bases: 6. The CDR3 contains 15 residues. Germline CDR1 is MDHEN and CDR2 is SYDVKM. The CDR3 nucleotides are TGTGCCAGCAGTCGTCGACGGGGGGGCTACAATGAGCAGTTCTTC. This sequence encodes CASSRRRGGYNEQFF. The complete variable domain, with remaining parts taken from reference TRBV28 and TRBJ2-1, reads DVKVTQSSRYLVKRTGEKVFLECVQDMDHENMFWYRQDPGLGLRLIYFSYDVKMKEKGDIPEGYSVSREKKERFSLILESASTNQTSMYLCASSRRRGGYNEQFFGPGTRLTVL.

Concerning this clone itself: The same CDR3 also results from other DNA sequences found in this sample. This chain joins TRBV6-1 and TRBJ2-7, with 7 bases fitting TRBD1. Trimming at V came to 3 bases and at J to 0 bases, leaving 2 bases not matched to a gene. CDR3 length equals 14 residues. CDR1 and CDR2 from the germline V gene are MNHNS and SASEGT. CDR3 region: CASSDRGLSYEQYF. The DNA of the CDR3 is TGTGCCAGCAGTGATAGGGGGCTCTCCTACGAGCAGTACTTC.

The chain carries TRBV27 and TRBJ2-1, with D possibly matching TRBD2 (6 bases). V shed 4 bases and J shed 5 bases, with 24 bases lying between them. Germline CDR1 and CDR2: MNHEY and SMNVEV (reference sequence). This CDR3 has 18 residues. This CDR3 is CASSSIMTRPGAHNEQFF. CDR3 sequence (DNA): TGTGCCAGCAGTTCAATCATGACTCGCCCGGGAGCCCACAATGAGCAGTTCTTC.

V and J are TRBV7-2 and TRBJ2-7; 12 bases are shared with TRBD2. The trim removed 4 bases at V and 2 bases at J, leaving 12 bases unmatched. Germline V lookup: CDR1 SGHTA, CDR2 FQGNSA. CDR3 length: 18 amino acids. In DNA form, the CDR3 reads TGTGCCAGCAGCTCAAGACGTGGGACTAGCGGGCTAGCCTACGAGCAGTACTTC. Its protein product is CASSSRRGTSGLAYEQYF.

This clone occurred a few times. The rearrangement links TRBV27 to TRBJ2-1, with D possibly TRBD2 on 5 matching bases. This CDR3 has 11 amino acids. With 10 bases removed from V and 4 bases from J, the gap between germline ends came to 8 bases. CDR1 and CDR2 from the germline V gene are MNHEY and SMNVEV (reference sequence). CDR3 bases: TGTGCCACCGAGCGGTACAATGAGCAGTTCTTC. Protein sequence: CATERYNEQFF.

The chain combines TRBV18 with TRBJ2-2; 10 bases line up with TRBD2. With 3 bases clipped from V and 5 bases from J, the junction kept 6 bases outside the gene matches. CDR1 and CDR2 from the germline V gene are KGHSH and LQKENI. The CDR3 is 16 amino acids. CDR3 protein: CASSPQAGGRTGELFF. The CDR3 DNA sequence: TGTGCCAGCTCACCTCAAGCGGGAGGGAGGACCGGGGAGCTGTTTTTT.

V gene TRBV15 combines with J gene TRBJ2-3, with TRBD2 identical over 8 bases. With V trimmed by 1 base and J by 2 bases, 14 bases remained unmatched. Per the germline V gene, CDR1 is LNHNV and CDR2 is YYDKDF (reference sequence). This CDR3 contains 19 residues. The chain's CDR3 is CATSRGGLAGGYPTDTQYF. CDR3 nucleotides: TGTGCCACCAGCAGAGGGGGTCTGGCGGGAGGTTATCCCACAGATACGCAGTATTTT.

The sample holds a few counts of this clone. The chain recombines TRBV28 with TRBJ1-1; 11 nucleotides align to TRBD1. The CDR3 contains 15 residues. Germline loops: CDR1 MDHEN, CDR2 SYDVKM. V lost 5 bases, J lost 5 bases, and 7 bases stayed unmatched. The CDR3 nucleotides are TGTGCCAGCAGTCCCGGACAGGGGGCGAAAACTGAAGCTTTCTTT. It codes for CASSPGQGAKTEAFF.

The chain links TRBV9 to TRBJ2-1; the match to TRBD2 covers 9 bases. CDR3 length: 18 residues. J gave up 4 bases and V 0 bases, and 11 bases lay outside the gene matches. Per germline, CDR1 SGDLS and CDR2 YYNGEE. In DNA form, the CDR3 reads TGTGCCAGCAGCGTAGCTAGTCTAGCGGGATGGGGGTACAATGAGCAGTTCTTC. This codes for CASSVASLAGWGYNEQFF.

V usage is TRBV9 and J usage is TRBJ1-3, with 8 nucleotides matching TRBD1. The CDR3 is made up of 16 amino acids. Germline assignment: CDR1 SGDLS and CDR2 YYNGEE. Trimming cost V 4 bases and J 0 bases; bases outside gene matches: 6. The CDR3: CASSRPTGGSGNTIYF. The CDR3 DNA reads as TGTGCCAGCAGCCGGCCCACAGGGGGCTCTGGAAACACCATATATTTT.

The chain couples TRBV6-1 to TRBJ2-3, with TRBD2 as a possible D gene (5 bases). The CDR3 consists of 15 residues. Germline assignment: CDR1 MNHNS and CDR2 SASEGT. The V end lost 4 bases, the J end lost 2 bases, and 13 bases lay between the germline ends. The CDR3: CASSAGMGYTDTQYF. The CDR3, as DNA: TGTGCCAGCAGTGCGGGAATGGGGTACACAGATACGCAGTATTTT.

The chain joins TRBV4-1 to TRBJ2-1, with 7 positions matching TRBD2. The CDR3 sequence is 17 residues long. Per the germline V gene, CDR1 is MGHRA and CDR2 is YSYEKL. V trimming: 6 bases; J trimming: 9 bases; junction bases outside the gene matches: 20. In DNA, the CDR3 is TGCGCCAGCAGGATTACGACTGCGGGGGACCGGTATAGTGAGCAGTTCTTC. Its translation: CASRITTAGDRYSEQFF.

V and J are TRBV4-3 and TRBJ2-5, with a weak D call TRBD1 (5 bases). V was trimmed by 5 bases and J by 1 base, leaving 11 bases between them. This CDR3 region has 14 residues. Germline CDR1 LGHNA, CDR2 YSLEER. CDR3 amino acids: CASSSGLTQETQYF. The DNA for the CDR3 is TGCGCCAGCAGCTCAGGGCTGACCCAAGAGACCCAGTACTTC.

The CDR3 coding sequence is TGTGCCAGCAGCTTAGCGCTGGCCACTGAAGCTTTCTTT. It specifies CASSLALATEAFF. The gene calls are TRBV7-2 and TRBJ1-1; D unclear. Per germline, CDR1 SGHTA and CDR2 FQGNSA. Trimming removed 0 bases from V and 4 bases from J, with 6 bases in between. The CDR3 is 13 residues long.

J is TRBJ1-2 and V is TRBV7-8; TRBD1 aligns across 7 bases. The CDR3 extends over 16 amino acids. Germline V gene lookup returns CDR1 SGHVS and CDR2 FQNEAQ. V dropped 7 bases and J dropped 4; count of bases not matched to a gene: 15. In DNA, the CDR3 is TGTGCCAGCACCAGCGTGGTAGGGACAGATAGCTATGGCTACACCTTC. It specifies CASTSVVGTDSYGYTF.